This paragraph covers one TCR beta chain sequence. V lost 5 bases and J lost 4, with 9 bases in between. This CDR3 is 12 amino acids long. Germline values: CDR1 MNHEY, CDR2 SVGAGI. TCRdb keeps only in-frame clones here, not all; method: immunoSEQ multiplex PCR. The data contain 120,000 or so clones, 90% to 95% of them singletons. This entry belongs to a study of OX40 agonist ivuxolimab in advanced cancers. Study details: Participants averaged approximately 65 years of age (range about 23 to 79) and were around 85% male.

The genes are TRBV6-5 and TRBJ2-7; the D is unclear. This receptor was identified in an adult with an advanced solid tumor such as melanoma, head and neck, liver or kidney cancer. Specimen: CD4+ or CD8+ T cells sorted from blood, collected in a trial of the OX40 agonist ivuxolimab. CDR3 protein: CASSEGYYEQYF. The DNA of the CDR3 is TGTGCCAGCAGTGAAGGGTATTACGAGCAGTACTTC.